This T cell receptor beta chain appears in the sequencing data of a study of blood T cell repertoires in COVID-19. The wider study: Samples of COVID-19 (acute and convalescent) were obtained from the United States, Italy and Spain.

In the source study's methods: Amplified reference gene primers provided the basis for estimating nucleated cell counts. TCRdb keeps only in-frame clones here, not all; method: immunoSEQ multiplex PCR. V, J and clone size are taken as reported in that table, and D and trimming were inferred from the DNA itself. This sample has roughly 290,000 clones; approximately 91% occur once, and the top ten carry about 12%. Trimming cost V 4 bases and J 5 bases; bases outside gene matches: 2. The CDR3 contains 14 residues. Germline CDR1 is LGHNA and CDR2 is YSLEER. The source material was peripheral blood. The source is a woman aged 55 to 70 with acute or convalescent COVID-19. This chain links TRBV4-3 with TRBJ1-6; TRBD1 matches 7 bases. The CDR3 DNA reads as TGCGCCAGCAGCCGGACAGGAGATAATTCACCCCTCCACTTT. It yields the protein CASSRTGDNSPLHF.